This T cell receptor beta chain was documented in a study of T cell responses to AZD1222 COVID-19 vaccine (dated by TCRdb to the early 2020s). With respect to the entire study: A total of approximately 240 trial participants underwent TCR sequencing, of whom about 200 had received two doses of AZD1222 and roughly 26 had received two doses of the MenACWY control vaccine. Enrollment into the trials was organized by age into subgroups of 18-55, 56-69 and 70-plus years, and those subgroups contained roughly 160, 29 and 62 TCR-sequenced participants, respectively. Broader findings and caveats from the paper: Participants were mostly white British and included more females than males, and it was suggested by the authors that clonal diversity may have been underestimated. After two AZD1222 doses, both the breadth and the depth of spike-specific TCRs were significantly higher than at day 0 and than in MenACWY recipients. Vaccine-associated CD4 TCRs spanned the whole spike protein, with dominant responses in regions 160-218 and 743-854. In the small 56-69-year group, the increase in depth fell short of significance, most likely because of low power. Because no samples from the day 14 peak response were available, repertoires could be characterized only after the peak T cell response. Reportedly, close to half of the unique spike-specific TCRs recognized epitopes lying outside the regions that are mutated in the B.1.351 and B.1.1.7 variants. Conclusions about previously exposed vaccinees were limited because only six AZD1222 recipients were SARS-CoV-2 seropositive at baseline.

Remarks on this clone: The antigen it binds to is not known. No base quality information exists; no much larger clone differs at one position.

The CDR3 regions of human TCRbeta chains were subjected to immunosequencing. On the study's bioinformatics: Repertoire TCRs were checked for matches against a reference library of SARS-CoV-2-specific TCRs that had been generated using the MIRA antigen-specificity platform. Breadth meant the fraction of unique TCRs that were SARS-CoV-2-associated, whereas depth meant the fraction of total T cells that were SARS-CoV-2-associated. Using the MIRA data, every spike-specific TCR was mapped to the spike region that the TCR reacted to and assigned to either a CD4 or a CD8 class. Log10-transformed breadth and depth values were compared by one-way ANOVA with Sidak's multiple comparisons tests. TCRdb obtained this table from immuneACCESS and retained in-frame rearrangements with V and J assigned. These tables miss some clones; where compared with another copy, unresolved V genes account for less than half of the shortfall, and the remainder is unexplained. D and trimming were read from the DNA, whereas the V and J calls and clone size are those reported in that table. The sample includes 80,000 to 100,000 clones, with roughly nine tenths observed a single time. The biggest ten clones account for over 2.5% of the sample.

The germline V gene (reference sequence) yields WNHNN for CDR1 and SYGVQD for CDR2. Here V drops 5 bases and J drops 5 bases, and the junction holds 6 bases not matched to any gene. The CDR3 sequence holds 14 residues, the cysteine and phenylalanine included. The entry retains the CDR3 DNA only, 42 bases that are in frame from base 1. What the time point label conveys for this sample: baseline before first vaccination. The treatment or condition tag for this specimen amounts to: meningococcal conjugate vaccine given as trial control. The vaccinee samples were drawn from two UK trials, COV001 and COV002, one of which was a single-blind randomized controlled phase 2/3 trial testing AZD1222 (ChAdOx1 nCoV-19) in healthy adults. Trial participant PBMC samples were collected at day 0 and day 28 after the second dose for TCRbeta chain sequencing.

This sequence was found in an adult in good health. The receptor chain draws on TRBV10-1 and TRBJ2-7; the junction holds 10 bases that match TRBD1. The sample consisted of peripheral blood, taken on day 0 of MenACWY control vaccination. Here the CDR3 is given as CASSRTGGFHEQYF. The base sequence is TGCGCCAGCAGTCGGACAGGGGGATTCCACGAGCAGTACTTC.